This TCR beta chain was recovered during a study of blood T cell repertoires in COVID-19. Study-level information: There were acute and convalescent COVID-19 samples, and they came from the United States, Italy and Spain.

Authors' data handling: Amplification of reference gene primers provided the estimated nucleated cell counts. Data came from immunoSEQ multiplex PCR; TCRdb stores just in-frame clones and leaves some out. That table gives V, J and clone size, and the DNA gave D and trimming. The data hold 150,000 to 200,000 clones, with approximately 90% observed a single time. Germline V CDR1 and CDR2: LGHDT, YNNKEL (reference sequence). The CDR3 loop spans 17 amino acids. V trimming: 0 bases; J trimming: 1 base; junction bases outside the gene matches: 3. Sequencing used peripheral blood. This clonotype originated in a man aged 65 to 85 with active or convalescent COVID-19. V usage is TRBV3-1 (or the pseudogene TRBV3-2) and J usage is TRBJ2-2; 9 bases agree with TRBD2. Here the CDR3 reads CASSQDRLAVNTGELFF. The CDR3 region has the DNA TGTGCCAGCAGCCAAGATCGACTAGCGGTGAACACCGGGGAGCTGTTTTTT.